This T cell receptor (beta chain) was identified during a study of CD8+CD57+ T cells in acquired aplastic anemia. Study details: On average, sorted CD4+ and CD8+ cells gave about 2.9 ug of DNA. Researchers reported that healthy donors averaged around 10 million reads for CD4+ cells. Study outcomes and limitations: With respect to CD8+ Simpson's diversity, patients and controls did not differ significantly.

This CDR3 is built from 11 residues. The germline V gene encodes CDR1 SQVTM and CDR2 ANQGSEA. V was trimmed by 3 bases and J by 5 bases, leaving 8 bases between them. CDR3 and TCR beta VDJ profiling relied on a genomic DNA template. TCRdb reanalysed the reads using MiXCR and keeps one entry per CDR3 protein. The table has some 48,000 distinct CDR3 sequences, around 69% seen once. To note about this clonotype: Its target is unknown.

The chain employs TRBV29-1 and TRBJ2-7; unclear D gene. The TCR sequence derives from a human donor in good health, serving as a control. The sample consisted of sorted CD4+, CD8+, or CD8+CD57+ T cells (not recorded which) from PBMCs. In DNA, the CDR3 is TGCAGCGTTGAGCGCCAAAACGAGCAGTACTTC. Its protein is CSVERQNEQYF.